This TCR beta chain was sequenced during a study of T cells in Graves' hyperthyroidism and ophthalmopathy. Amplification targeted TCR beta CDR3 regions from RNA transcripts. A set of HTBI primers served as the primers for a first-round RT-PCR of the TCR CDR3. One entry per CDR3 protein results from TCRdb running MiXCR on the multiplex PCR reads. This table has 400,000 to 500,000 distinct CDR3 sequences, around 15% appearing once. The ends were cut back, 3 bases at V and 8 bases at J, with 13 bases in the middle. The CDR3 extends over 13 amino acids. This clonotype was recorded many times. It was considered stable Graves' hyperthyroidism when ophthalmopathy did not progress within 18 months.

The specimen sequenced was blood. The TCR comes from a woman aged 18 to 35 with Graves' hyperthyroidism. This chain links TRBV12-3 or TRBV12-4 with TRBJ1-2, with D perhaps TRBD1 (5 bases). The CDR3 DNA reads as TGTGCCAGCAGTTTCGGCAGGGCCTACGGCTACACCTTC. Translating gives CASSFGRAYGYTF.